Described below is a single T cell receptor beta chain sequence and its context. The antigen is undetermined. The data derive from a study of early T cells in non-severe SARS-CoV-2 infection. With 2 bases clipped from V and 5 bases from J, the junction kept 12 bases outside the gene matches. This CDR3 contains 17 residues. Germline CDR1 reads KGHSH; CDR2 reads LQKENI. Findings and caveats of the study: Sequences matched to VDJdb favored anti-spike CD8 responses, while private and CD4 specificities were missed.

Each CDR3 protein is one row after TCRdb ran MiXCR on the 5' RACE reads. This repertoire shows 68,000 or so distinct CDR3 sequences, under 15% found once; its top ten account for around 4.7%. The sequencing input was whole blood. The clonotype was recovered from an adult who was a healthcare worker with PCR-confirmed SARS-CoV-2 infection or an uninfected control (not recorded which). The gene calls are TRBV18 and TRBJ2-5; 9 bases are shared with TRBD1. CDR3 bases: TGTGCCAGCTCACCATCCAACCCGGGACAGGGCCGGGAGACCCAGTACTTC. This translates into CASSPSNPGQGRETQYF.